These T cell receptor beta chains were read from a single sample in a study of chemoradiotherapy in HPV16-positive cancers. Only in-frame clones appear in the TCRdb table, and some are missing; sequencing was by immunoSEQ multiplex PCR. The sample yields tens of thousands of clones, 84% seen once. The input for sequencing was blood, taken from a patient who underwent chemoradiotherapy. The origin of the receptors is a human donor with HPV-associated anogenital cancer. Each CDR3 is given with its conserved first and last residue. The order of the fields is clone size, D gene, V gene, J gene, CDR3 protein, CDR3 DNA. The D gene is left open where the match is weak. Clone sizes are given selectively: once, few, many, or a class where the clone is expanded.

.	TRBD1	TRBV6-6	TRBJ2-7	CVTGGESPNYEQYF	TGTGTTACAGGGGGCGAATCTCCCAATTACGAGCAGTACTTC
.	TRBD1	TRBV25-1	TRBJ2-5	CASTTISTGKETQYF	TGTGCCAGCACGACCATCTCGACAGGGAAAGAGACCCAGTACTTC
few	.	TRBV9	TRBJ2-5	CASSVGTLQETQYF	TGTGCCAGCAGCGTAGGGACGCTCCAAGAGACCCAGTACTTC
.	TRBD2	TRBV18	TRBJ2-1	CASSPLPGTSAPQSSYNEQFF	TGTGCCAGCTCACCCCTGCCCGGGACTAGCGCTCCGCAGAGCTCCTACAATGAGCAGTTCTTC
.	.	TRBV4-2	TRBJ2-5	CASSQDRVGETQYF	TGTGCCAGCAGCCAAGACCGGGTTGGAGAGACCCAGTACTTC
.	.	TRBV6-1	TRBJ1-6	CASRENSPLHF	TGTGCCAGCAGGGAGAATTCACCCCTCCACTTT
.	TRBD2	TRBV7-9	TRBJ2-1	CASSLGTSGGNEQFF	TGTGCCAGCAGCTTAGGGACTAGCGGGGGCAATGAGCAGTTCTTC
.	.	TRBV27	TRBJ1-4	CASSLLGSGQNNEKLFF	TGTGCCAGCAGTTTATTGGGGTCCGGACAGAATAATGAAAAACTGTTTTTT
.	.	TRBV29-1	TRBJ2-5	CSVHRKGAGETQYF	TGCAGCGTCCACCGAAAGGGGGCGGGGGAGACCCAGTACTTC
.	TRBD1	TRBV29-1	TRBJ1-2	CSVEDPSDGTGGALYGYTF	TGCAGCGTTGAAGATCCATCTGACGGGACAGGGGGTGCTCTCTATGGCTACACCTTC
.	.	TRBV30	TRBJ1-2	CAWSGGINYGYTF	TGTGCCTGGAGTGGTGGGATTAACTATGGCTACACCTTC
.	.	TRBV6-1	TRBJ1-3	CASTYSGNTIYF	TGTGCCAGCACGTACTCTGGAAACACCATATATTTT
few	.	TRBV19	TRBJ1-1	CATNNRKLNTEAFF	TGTGCCACTAATAACAGGAAATTGAACACTGAAGCTTTCTTT
.	.	TRBV29-1	TRBJ1-2	CSVVIRGAGYGYTF	TGCAGCGTTGTGATAAGGGGAGCGGGCTATGGCTACACCTTC
.	.	TRBV2	TRBJ2-2	CASTGQGNTGELFF	TGTGCCAGCACGGGGCAGGGGAACACCGGGGAGCTGTTTTTT
.	.	TRBV6-4	TRBJ2-2	CASSDLDSSGELFF	TGTGCCAGCAGTGATCTAGACAGTTCCGGGGAGCTGTTTTTT
.	TRBD1	TRBV9	TRBJ2-2	CASSESGQGFFGELFF	TGTGCCAGCAGCGAGTCGGGACAGGGGTTTTTCGGGGAGCTGTTTTTT
.	TRBD1	TRBV18	TRBJ1-5	CASSPGQGAGNQPQHF	TGTGCCAGCTCACCAGGACAGGGGGCGGGCAATCAGCCCCAGCATTTT
.	TRBD1	TRBV9	TRBJ1-2	CASSETGVRGYTF	TGTGCCAGCAGTGAAACAGGGGTGAGAGGCTACACCTTC
once	.	TRBV9	TRBJ1-2	CASSATTGVYGYTF	TGTGCCAGCAGCGCAACTACAGGTGTCTATGGCTACACCTTC
.	.	TRBV11-2	TRBJ1-5	CASSLVGGVGPQHF	TGTGCCAGCAGCTTAGTGGGGGGCGTAGGGCCCCAGCATTTT
once	TRBD2	TRBV29-1	TRBJ2-7	CSVEAYTSGGAFEQYF	TGCAGCGTTGAAGCCTATACTAGCGGGGGGGCCTTCGAGCAGTACTTC
.	.	TRBV4-1	TRBJ2-7	CASSQDILSGAGAVYEQYF	TGCGCCAGCAGCCAAGATATTTTAAGTGGGGCGGGGGCCGTCTACGAGCAGTACTTC
.	.	TRBV7-2	TRBJ2-2	CASSLESRADTRTGELFF	TGTGCCAGCAGCTTAGAATCTAGGGCAGATACGAGGACCGGGGAGCTGTTTTTT
once	TRBD1	TRBV2	TRBJ1-2	CASSDRTGNYGYTF	TGTGCCAGCAGTGACCGGACAGGGAATTATGGCTACACCTTC
.	.	TRBV9	TRBJ1-1	CASSVAEGLTEAFF	TGTGCCAGCAGCGTAGCGGAGGGGTTAACTGAAGCTTTCTTT
few	.	TRBV6-5	TRBJ1-1	CASSYSILQSNTEAFF	TGTGCCAGCAGTTACTCGATTTTGCAGTCGAACACTGAAGCTTTCTTT